Reported below is one T cell receptor (beta chain). The data were produced by immunoSEQ multiplex PCR, yet TCRdb's version contains in-frame clones alone and is incomplete. This table holds roughly 170,000 clones, around 92% found once. This entry belongs to a study of control samples from healthy donors and cancer patients. There are 15 residues in the CDR3. The germline V gene encodes CDR1 LNHNV and CDR2 YYDKDF (reference sequence). V shed 3 bases and J 1 base; nucleotides not matched to a gene: 3. The origin of this receptor is a woman aged 40 to 49 in good health. Material for sequencing was blood. This sequence joins TRBV15 and TRBJ2-1; 7 positions match TRBD2. The DNA for the CDR3 is TGTGCCACCAGCAGGACTAGCCTTTCCTACAATGAGCAGTTCTTC. Translating it yields CATSRTSLSYNEQFF.